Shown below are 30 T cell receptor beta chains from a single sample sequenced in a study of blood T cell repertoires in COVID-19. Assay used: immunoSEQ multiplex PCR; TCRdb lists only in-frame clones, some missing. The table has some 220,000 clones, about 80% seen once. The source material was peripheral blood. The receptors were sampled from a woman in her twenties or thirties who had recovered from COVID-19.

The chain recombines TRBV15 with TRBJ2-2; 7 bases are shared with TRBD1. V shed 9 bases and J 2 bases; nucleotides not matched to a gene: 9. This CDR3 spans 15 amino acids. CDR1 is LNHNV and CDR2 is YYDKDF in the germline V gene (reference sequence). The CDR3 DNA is TGTGCCACTACCCTCCGACAGGGAAACACCGGGGAGCTGTTTTTT. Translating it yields CATTLRQGNTGELFF.

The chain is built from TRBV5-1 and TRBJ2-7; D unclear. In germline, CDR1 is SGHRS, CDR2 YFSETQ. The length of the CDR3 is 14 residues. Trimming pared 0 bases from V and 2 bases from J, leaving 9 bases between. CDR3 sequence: CASSLEASTYEQYF. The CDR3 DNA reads TGCGCCAGCAGCTTGGAAGCGAGCACCTACGAGCAGTACTTC.

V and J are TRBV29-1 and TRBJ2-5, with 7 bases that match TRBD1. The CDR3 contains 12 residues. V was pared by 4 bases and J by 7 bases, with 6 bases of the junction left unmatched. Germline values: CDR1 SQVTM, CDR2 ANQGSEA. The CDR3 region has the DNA TGCAGCGTTGGACAGGGACATGGGACCCAGTACTTC. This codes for CSVGQGHGTQYF.

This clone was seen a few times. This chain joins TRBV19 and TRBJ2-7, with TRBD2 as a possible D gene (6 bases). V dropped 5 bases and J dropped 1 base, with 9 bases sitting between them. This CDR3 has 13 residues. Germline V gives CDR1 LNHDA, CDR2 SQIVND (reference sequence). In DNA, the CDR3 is TGTGCCAGTAGTGCGGGGACTTCCTACGAGCAGTACTTC. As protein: CASSAGTSYEQYF.

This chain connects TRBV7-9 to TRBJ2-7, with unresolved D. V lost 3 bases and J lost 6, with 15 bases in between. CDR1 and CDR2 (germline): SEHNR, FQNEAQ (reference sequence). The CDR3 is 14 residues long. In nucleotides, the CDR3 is TGTGCCAGCAGCTTCCCTCTTGTACGGTCCGAGCAGTACTTC. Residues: CASSFPLVRSEQYF. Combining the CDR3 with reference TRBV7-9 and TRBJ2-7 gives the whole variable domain DTGVSQNPRHKITKRGQNVTFRCDPISEHNRLYWYRQTLGQGPEFLTYFQNEAQLEKSRLLSDRFSAERPKGSFSTLEIQRTEQGDSAMYLCASSFPLVRSEQYFGPGTRLTVT.

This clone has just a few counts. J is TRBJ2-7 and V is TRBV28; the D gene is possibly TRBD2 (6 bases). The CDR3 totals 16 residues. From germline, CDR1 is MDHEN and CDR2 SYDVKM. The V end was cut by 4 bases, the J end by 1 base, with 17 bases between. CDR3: CASSSPQSSGSYEQYF. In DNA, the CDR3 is TGTGCCAGCAGTTCCCCCCAGTCCAGCGGGTCCTACGAGCAGTACTTC.

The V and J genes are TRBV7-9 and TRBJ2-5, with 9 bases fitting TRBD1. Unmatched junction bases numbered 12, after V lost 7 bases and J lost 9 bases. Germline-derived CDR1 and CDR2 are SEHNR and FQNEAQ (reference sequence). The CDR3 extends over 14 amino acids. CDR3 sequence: CASTIPGQGGSQYF. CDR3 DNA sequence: TGTGCCAGCACCATACCGGGACAGGGAGGGTCCCAGTACTTC.

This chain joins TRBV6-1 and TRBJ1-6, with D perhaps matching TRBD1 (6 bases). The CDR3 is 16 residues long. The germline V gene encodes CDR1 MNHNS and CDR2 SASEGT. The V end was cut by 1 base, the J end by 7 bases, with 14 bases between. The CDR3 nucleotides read TGTGCCAGCAGTGAAGTTCTGGGGGCGAGAAATTCACCCCTCCACTTT. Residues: CASSEVLGARNSPLHF.

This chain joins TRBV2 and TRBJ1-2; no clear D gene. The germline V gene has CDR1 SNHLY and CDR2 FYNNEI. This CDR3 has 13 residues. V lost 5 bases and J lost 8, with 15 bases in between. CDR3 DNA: TGTGCCAGCAGTCCCCGAGAGGCTTCAGGCTACACCTTC. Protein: CASSPREASGYTF. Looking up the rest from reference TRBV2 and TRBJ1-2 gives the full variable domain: EPEVTQTPSHQVTQMGQEVILRCVPISNHLYFYWYRQILGQKVEFLVSFYNNEISEKSEIFDDQFSVERPDGSNFTLKIRSTKLEDSAMYFCASSPREASGYTFGSGTRLTVV.

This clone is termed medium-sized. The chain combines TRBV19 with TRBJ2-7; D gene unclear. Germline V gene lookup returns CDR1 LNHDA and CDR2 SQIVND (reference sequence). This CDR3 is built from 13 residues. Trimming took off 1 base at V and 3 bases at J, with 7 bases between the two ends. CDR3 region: CASSIGLNYEQYF. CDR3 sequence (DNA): TGTGCCAGTAGTATAGGACTGAACTACGAGCAGTACTTC.

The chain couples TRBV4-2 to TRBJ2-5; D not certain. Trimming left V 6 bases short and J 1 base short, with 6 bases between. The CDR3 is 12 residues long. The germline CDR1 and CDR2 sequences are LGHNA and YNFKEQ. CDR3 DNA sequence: TGTGCCAGCAGTTCTCCCCAAGAGACCCAGTACTTC. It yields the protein CASSSPQETQYF.

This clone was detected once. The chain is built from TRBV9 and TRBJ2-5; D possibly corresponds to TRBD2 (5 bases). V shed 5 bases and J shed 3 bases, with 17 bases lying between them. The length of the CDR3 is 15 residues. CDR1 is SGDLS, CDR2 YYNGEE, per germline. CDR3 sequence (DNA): TGTGCCAGCAGTACCCGAGGGAGTCGAGAAGAGACCCAGTACTTC. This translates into CASSTRGSREETQYF.

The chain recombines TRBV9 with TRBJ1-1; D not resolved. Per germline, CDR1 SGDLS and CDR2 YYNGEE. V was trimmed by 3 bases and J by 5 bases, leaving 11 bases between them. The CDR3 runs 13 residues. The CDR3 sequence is CASSAGVETEAFF. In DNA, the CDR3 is TGTGCCAGCAGCGCCGGGGTAGAGACTGAAGCTTTCTTT.

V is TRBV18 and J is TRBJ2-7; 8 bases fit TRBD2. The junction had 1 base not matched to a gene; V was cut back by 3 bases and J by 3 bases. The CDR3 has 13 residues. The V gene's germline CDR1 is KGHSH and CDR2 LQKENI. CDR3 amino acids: CASSPGLGYEQYF. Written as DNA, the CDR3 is TGTGCCAGCTCACCGGGACTAGGCTACGAGCAGTACTTC.

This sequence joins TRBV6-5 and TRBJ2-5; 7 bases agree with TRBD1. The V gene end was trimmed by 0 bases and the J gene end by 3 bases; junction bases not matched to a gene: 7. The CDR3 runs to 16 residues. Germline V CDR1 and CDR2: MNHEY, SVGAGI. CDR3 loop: CASSYSPRGKEETQYF. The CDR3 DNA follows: TGTGCCAGCAGTTACTCCCCCAGGGGGAAGGAAGAGACCCAGTACTTC.

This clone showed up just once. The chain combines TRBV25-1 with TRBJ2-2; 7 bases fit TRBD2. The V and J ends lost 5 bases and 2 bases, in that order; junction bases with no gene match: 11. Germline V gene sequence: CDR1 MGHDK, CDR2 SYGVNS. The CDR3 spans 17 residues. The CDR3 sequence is CASSPSPGGRNTGELFF. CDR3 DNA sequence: TGTGCCAGCAGTCCCTCCCCGGGCGGGAGAAACACCGGGGAGCTGTTTTTT.

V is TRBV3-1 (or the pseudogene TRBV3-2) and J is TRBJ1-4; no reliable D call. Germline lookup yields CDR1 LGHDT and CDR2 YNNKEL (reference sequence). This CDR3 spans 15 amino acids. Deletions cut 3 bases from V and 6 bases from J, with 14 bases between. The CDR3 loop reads CASSQIKTRHEKLFF. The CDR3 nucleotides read TGTGCCAGCAGCCAGATTAAGACAAGGCATGAAAAACTGTTTTTT.

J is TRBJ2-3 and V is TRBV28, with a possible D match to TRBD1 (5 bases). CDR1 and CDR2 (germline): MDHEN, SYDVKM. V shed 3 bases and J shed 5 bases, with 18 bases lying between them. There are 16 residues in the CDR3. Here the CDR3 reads CASSFRKGLAKDTQYF. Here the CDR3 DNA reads TGTGCCAGCAGTTTCAGGAAGGGGCTGGCCAAAGATACGCAGTATTTT.

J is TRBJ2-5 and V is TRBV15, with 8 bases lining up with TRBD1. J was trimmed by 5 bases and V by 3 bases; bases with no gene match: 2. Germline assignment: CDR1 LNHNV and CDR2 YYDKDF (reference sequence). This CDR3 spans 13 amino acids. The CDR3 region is CATSRDREETQYF. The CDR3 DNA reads TGTGCCACCAGCAGGGACAGGGAGGAGACCCAGTACTTC.

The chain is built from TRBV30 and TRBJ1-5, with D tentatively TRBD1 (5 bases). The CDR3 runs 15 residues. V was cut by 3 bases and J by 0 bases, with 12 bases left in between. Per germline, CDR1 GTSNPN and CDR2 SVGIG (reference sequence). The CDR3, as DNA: TGTGCCTGGAGGGGCAGGGAGGTTAGCAATCAGCCCCAGCATTTT. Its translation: CAWRGREVSNQPQHF.

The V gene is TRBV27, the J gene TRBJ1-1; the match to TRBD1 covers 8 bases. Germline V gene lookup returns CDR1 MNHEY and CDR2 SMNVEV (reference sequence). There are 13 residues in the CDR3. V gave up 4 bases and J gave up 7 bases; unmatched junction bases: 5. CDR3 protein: CASSYGQGGEAFF. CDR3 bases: TGTGCCAGCAGTTACGGACAGGGAGGTGAAGCTTTCTTT.

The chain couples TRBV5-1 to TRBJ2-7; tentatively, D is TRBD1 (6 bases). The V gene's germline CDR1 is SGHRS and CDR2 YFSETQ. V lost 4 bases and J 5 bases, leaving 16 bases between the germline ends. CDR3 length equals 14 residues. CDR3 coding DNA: TGCGCCAGCAGCCCAACCCCAGGGGCGCACGAGCAGTACTTC. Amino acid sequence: CASSPTPGAHEQYF.

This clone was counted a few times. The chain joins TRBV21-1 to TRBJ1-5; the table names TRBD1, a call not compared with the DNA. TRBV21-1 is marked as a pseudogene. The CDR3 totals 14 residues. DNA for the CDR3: TGTGCCAGCAGCCCCGGGACAGGGAATCAGCCCCAGCATTTT. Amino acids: CASSPGTGNQPQHF.

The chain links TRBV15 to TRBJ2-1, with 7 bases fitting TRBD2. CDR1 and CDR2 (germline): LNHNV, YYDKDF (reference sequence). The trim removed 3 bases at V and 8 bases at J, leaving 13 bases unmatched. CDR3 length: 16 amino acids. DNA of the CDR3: TGTGCCACCAGCAGGTTACCAAGCGGGATGCAAGATGAGCAGTTCTTC. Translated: CATSRLPSGMQDEQFF.

The CDR3 DNA reads TGTGCCAGCAGTATAGGGACAGGGGTCTACGAGCAGTACTTC. This encodes CASSIGTGVYEQYF. The rearrangement uses TRBV28 and TRBJ2-7; 10 positions agree with TRBD1. CDR1 and CDR2 from the germline V gene are MDHEN and SYDVKM. V lost 5 bases and J lost 3; bases outside the gene matches: 4. This CDR3 is 14 amino acids long.

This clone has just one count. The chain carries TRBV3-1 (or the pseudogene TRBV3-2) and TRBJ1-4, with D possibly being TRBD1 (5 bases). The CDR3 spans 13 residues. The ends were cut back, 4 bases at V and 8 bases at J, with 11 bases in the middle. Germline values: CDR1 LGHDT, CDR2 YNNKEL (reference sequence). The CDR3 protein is CASSLGTGEKLFF. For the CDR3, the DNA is TGTGCCAGCAGCCTAGGGACTGGAGAAAAACTGTTTTTT.

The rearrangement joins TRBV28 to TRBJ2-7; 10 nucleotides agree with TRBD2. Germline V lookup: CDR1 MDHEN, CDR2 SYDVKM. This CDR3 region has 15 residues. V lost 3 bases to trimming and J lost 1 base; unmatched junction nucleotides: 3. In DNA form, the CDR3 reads TGTGCCAGCAGTTTGCTAGCGGGAGAATCCTACGAGCAGTACTTC. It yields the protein CASSLLAGESYEQYF. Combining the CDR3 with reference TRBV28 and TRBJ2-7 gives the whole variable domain DVKVTQSSRYLVKRTGEKVFLECVQDMDHENMFWYRQDPGLGLRLIYFSYDVKMKEKGDIPEGYSVSREKKERFSLILESASTNQTSMYLCASSLLAGESYEQYFGPGTRLTVT.

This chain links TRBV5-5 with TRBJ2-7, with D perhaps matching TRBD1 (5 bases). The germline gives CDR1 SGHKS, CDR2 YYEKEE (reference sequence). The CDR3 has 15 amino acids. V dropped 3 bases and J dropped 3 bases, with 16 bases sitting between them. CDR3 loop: CASSSDRMPVYEQYF. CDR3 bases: TGTGCCAGCAGCTCCGACAGAATGCCGGTCTACGAGCAGTACTTC.

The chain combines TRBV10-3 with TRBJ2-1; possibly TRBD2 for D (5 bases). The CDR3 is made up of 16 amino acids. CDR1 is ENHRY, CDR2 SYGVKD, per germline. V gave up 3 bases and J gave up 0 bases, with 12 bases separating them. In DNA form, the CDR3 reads TGTGCCATCAGTGACCCAGAAGCGGCCTCCTACAATGAGCAGTTCTTC. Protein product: CAISDPEAASYNEQFF.

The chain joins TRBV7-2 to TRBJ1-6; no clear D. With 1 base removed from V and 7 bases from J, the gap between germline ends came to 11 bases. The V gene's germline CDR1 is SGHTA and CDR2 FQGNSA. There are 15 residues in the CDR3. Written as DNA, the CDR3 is TGTGCCAGCAGCTTAGTACGACTCCGGAATTCACCCCTCCACTTT. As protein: CASSLVRLRNSPLHF.